Listed below are T cell receptor beta chains from one sample, sequenced in a study of blood T cell repertoires in COVID-19. The method was immunoSEQ multiplex PCR; TCRdb's version includes in-frame clones alone and lacks a portion of them. The profile shows fewer than 350,000 clones, 65% to 90% of them singletons. Sequences were obtained from peripheral blood. The receptor source for this set is a human donor in a cohort sampled during active COVID-19. The CDR3 runs from the conserved cysteine through the conserved F or W. A D gene is named only where the DNA matches it firmly. A row's size may be missing; if present it is once, few, many or a size class.

clone size | CDR3 length | D gene | J gene | V gene | CDR3 DNA | CDR3 protein
NA | 15 | NA | TRBJ2-2 | TRBV4-2 | TGTGCCAGCAGCCAAGGGGGGGGCCCGACCGGGGAGCTGTTTTTT | CASSQGGGPTGELFF
NA | 14 | NA | TRBJ2-2 | TRBV5-1 | TGCGCCAGCAGCTTGGGGCAGGGGACCGGGGAGCTGTTTTTT | CASSLGQGTGELFF
NA | 15 | TRBD1 | TRBJ2-2 | TRBV4-1 | TGCGCCAGCAACCGGGACAGGGGAGGTCCCGGGGAGCTGTTTTTT | CASNRDRGGPGELFF
once | 16 | NA | TRBJ2-1 | TRBV12-5 | TGTGCTAGTGGTTTGGTCCTAGTCCAACCCTACAATGAGCAGTTCTTC | CASGLVLVQPYNEQFF
once | 15 | TRBD1 | TRBJ1-1 | TRBV7-9 | TGTGCCAGCAGCTTGGACAGGGGAGGATCGACTGAAGCTTTCTTT | CASSLDRGGSTEAFF
NA | 15 | NA | TRBJ1-3 | TRBV13 | TGTGCCAGCAGAGAGGCCGGGACTTCTGGAAACACCATATATTTT | CASREAGTSGNTIYF
NA | 16 | TRBD2 | TRBJ2-1 | TRBV9 | TGTGCCAGCAGCGCGGGCGGGGGGGTCAACCACAATGAGCAGTTCTTC | CASSAGGGVNHNEQFF
once | 15 | TRBD2 | TRBJ2-7 | TRBV7-2 | TGTGCCAGCAGCTTTCAAGCGGGGGGGCTCTACGAGCAGTACTTC | CASSFQAGGLYEQYF
NA | 15 | TRBD1 | TRBJ1-5 | TRBV3-1/TRBV3-2 | TGTGCCAGCAGTCCCGGGACAGGGGGAAATCAGCCCCAGCATTTT | CASSPGTGGNQPQHF
NA | 13 | TRBD2 | TRBJ2-1 | TRBV10-3 | TGTGCCACGAGCGGGGGGGGATACAATGAGCAGTTCTTC | CATSGGGYNEQFF
once | 15 | NA | TRBJ1-2 | TRBV19 | TGTGCCAGTAGTATCCACAGGGTTGAACACTATGGCTACACCTTC | CASSIHRVEHYGYTF
once | 14 | TRBD1 | TRBJ1-1 | TRBV7-2 | TGTGCCAGCAGCTTTTTGACAGGGAGTACTGAAGCTTTCTTT | CASSFLTGSTEAFF
NA | 16 | NA | TRBJ2-7 | TRBV7-9 | TGTGCCAGCACTTTAAACCATGTGCTAGCCCCCTACGAGCAGTACTTC | CASTLNHVLAPYEQYF
NA | 18 | NA | TRBJ1-5 | TRBV5-6 | TGTGCCAGCAGCTTGACATTCGGCACAGGTTTAGAGGATCAGCCCCAGCATTTT | CASSLTFGTGLEDQPQHF
NA | 14 | NA | TRBJ1-1 | TRBV3-1/TRBV3-2 | TGTGCCAGCAGCTTGCTTCCAGGGGACACTGAAGCTTTCTTT | CASSLLPGDTEAFF
once | 12 | NA | TRBJ2-1 | TRBV11-1 | TGTGCCAGCAGCCAAGACCGGGATCCGCAGTTCTTC | CASSQDRDPQFF
few | 12 | TRBD1 | TRBJ2-7 | TRBV12-3/TRBV12-4 | TGTGCCAGCAGTTGGACAGGGCCCGAGCAGTACTTC | CASSWTGPEQYF
NA | 16 | NA | TRBJ1-2 | TRBV2 | TGTGCCAGCAGTACGAGCCTCGACTTCGCGCTCTATGGCTACACCTTC | CASSTSLDFALYGYTF
NA | 15 | TRBD1 | TRBJ1-1 | TRBV5-1 | TGCGCCAGCAGCTTAGTAGGGGGCAAGGACACTGAAGCTTTCTTT | CASSLVGGKDTEAFF
NA | 17 | NA | TRBJ1-1 | TRBV5-7 | TGTGCCAGCAGCTTGTATGCTACCGCCCGAGGATGGATGGAAGCTTTCTTT | CASSLYATARGWMEAFF
NA | 13 | NA | TRBJ1-1 | TRBV12-3/TRBV12-4 | TGTGCCAGCAGTTGGGGGGGCGGGCCTGAAGCTTTCTTT | CASSWGGGPEAFF
NA | 12 | TRBD1 | TRBJ2-7 | TRBV30 | TGTGCCACCTCCGGGACAGGGGGCTTGAAGTACTTC | CATSGTGGLKYF
NA | 16 | TRBD1 | TRBJ1-5 | TRBV25-1 | TGTGCCAGCAGGGCTTCGGGACAGGGGGACAATCAGCCCCAGCATTTT | CASRASGQGDNQPQHF
NA | 11 | NA | TRBJ1-1 | TRBV25-1 | TGTGCCAGCACGGGGTACACTGAAGCTTTCTTT | CASTGYTEAFF
NA | 12 | TRBD1 | TRBJ1-4 | TRBV18 | TGTGCCAGCTCGGACAGGGGTGAAAAACTGTTTTTT | CASSDRGEKLFF
NA | 15 | TRBD2 | TRBJ2-7 | TRBV9 | TGTGCCAGCAGCCCGGGGGGTTCCCCTATCTACGAGCAGTACTTC | CASSPGGSPIYEQYF
NA | 16 | NA | TRBJ1-3 | TRBV5-1 | TGCGCCAGCAGGATGGGGCCTTCTGCCTCTGGAAACACCATATATTTT | CASRMGPSASGNTIYF
NA | 13 | NA | TRBJ1-5 | TRBV19 | TGTGCCAGTAGTAGAGGCCCTTATCAGCCCCAGCATTTT | CASSRGPYQPQHF
NA | 15 | TRBD1 | TRBJ1-4 | TRBV2 | TGTGCCAGCAGTGAAGAGGACAGGGCGGGTGAAAAACTGTTTTTT | CASSEEDRAGEKLFF
NA | 15 | NA | TRBJ1-5 | TRBV19 | TGTGCCAGTAGTCCCGAAGGGGGTAGGAATCAGCCCCAGCATTTT | CASSPEGGRNQPQHF
NA | 15 | NA | TRBJ1-6 | TRBV30 | TGTGCCTGGAGTGTAGGGGGAAGGGGCGATTCACCCCTCCACTTT | CAWSVGGRGDSPLHF
NA | 15 | TRBD1 | TRBJ1-1 | TRBV10-3 | TGTGCCATCAGTGGGGGGACAGTTGGTTACACTGAAGCTTTCTTT | CAISGGTVGYTEAFF
NA | 18 | NA | TRBJ2-3 | TRBV3-1/TRBV3-2 | TGTGCCAGCAGCCAAGAAGCAGCGAGCTGGGGCTCCACAGATACGCAGTATTTT | CASSQEAASWGSTDTQYF
NA | 14 | NA | TRBJ1-1 | TRBV7-3 | TGTGCCAGCAGTCAACAGGGTTCTAAAACTGAAGCTTTCTTT | CASSQQGSKTEAFF
NA | 17 | NA | TRBJ2-7 | TRBV7-6 | TGTGCCAGCAGCTTAGGGGAAAGGGGACAAAGTCGAGGCGAGCAGTACTTC | CASSLGERGQSRGEQYF
few | 14 | NA | TRBJ2-3 | TRBV10-1 | TGCGCCAGCAGGGCAGGGGCCCCCCCCGATACGCAGTATTTT | CASRAGAPPDTQYF
NA | 15 | TRBD2 | TRBJ2-3 | TRBV7-3 | TGTGCCAGCAGCTTGACGGGGGGGCTCGGAGATACGCAGTATTTT | CASSLTGGLGDTQYF
NA | 14 | TRBD1 | TRBJ1-5 | TRBV5-1 | TGCGCCAGCAGCCCTGGACAGGATGACCAGCCCCAGCATTTT | CASSPGQDDQPQHF
once | 16 | TRBD1 | TRBJ2-7 | TRBV27 | TGTGCCAGCAGTTTATCATCAGGGGACAGGGGGAGCGAGCAGTACTTC | CASSLSSGDRGSEQYF
NA | 16 | TRBD2 | TRBJ2-3 | TRBV12-5 | TGTGCTAGTGGTTTGGTCGCGGGGGGGCAGCGAGGTACGCAGTATTTT | CASGLVAGGQRGTQYF
NA | 13 | NA | TRBJ1-2 | TRBV12-3/TRBV12-4 | TGTGCCAGCAGTTTAGAGACAGCCTATGGCTACACCTTC | CASSLETAYGYTF
NA | 16 | NA | TRBJ2-6 | TRBV7-3 | TGTGCCAGCAGCTTAGAGGGCGCCTCTGGGGCCAACGTCCTGACTTTC | CASSLEGASGANVLTF
NA | 13 | NA | TRBJ1-1 | TRBV11-3 | TGTGCCAGCAGCTTAGGAGTTAACACTGAAGCTTTCTTT | CASSLGVNTEAFF
NA | 13 | NA | TRBJ1-5 | TRBV6-5 | TGTGCCAGTCTTGGGCGGGATTCTCAGCCCCAGCATTTT | CASLGRDSQPQHF
NA | 16 | TRBD2 | TRBJ2-3 | TRBV5-1 | TGCGCCAGCAGCTTGTCAGTAGCGGGGGGTTCAGATACGCAGTATTTT | CASSLSVAGGSDTQYF
NA | 15 | TRBD1 | TRBJ1-1 | TRBV27 | TGTGCCAGCAGTGTGACAGGGAATCTTATCACTGAAGCTTTCTTT | CASSVTGNLITEAFF
NA | 16 | NA | TRBJ1-2 | TRBV12-5 | TGTGCTAGTGGTTTGAAAGTAACTATCGGAAACTATGGCTACACCTTC | CASGLKVTIGNYGYTF
NA | 13 | TRBD1 | TRBJ1-2 | TRBV5-1 | TGCGCCAGCAGCCCTGACAGGGGAATCGGCTACACCTTC | CASSPDRGIGYTF
NA | 13 | TRBD1 | TRBJ2-3 | TRBV3-1/TRBV3-2 | TGTGCCAGCACCGACAGGGGCGCAGATACGCAGTATTTT | CASTDRGADTQYF
NA | 16 | NA | TRBJ2-4 | TRBV20-1 | TGCAGTGCTAGTAGTGTACGGGGGAGGTCCAAAAACATTCAGTACTTC | CSASSVRGRSKNIQYF
NA | 14 | NA | TRBJ1-1 | TRBV18 | TGTGCCAGCTCACCAGATTCCGCAGGGTCGCTAGCTTTCTTT | CASSPDSAGSLAFF
NA | 15 | TRBD1 | TRBJ2-1 | TRBV5-4 | TGTGCCAGCAGCTGGGACAGGGGGTTTTACAATGAGCAGTTCTTC | CASSWDRGFYNEQFF
few | 16 | TRBD2 | TRBJ2-7 | TRBV2 | TGTGCCAGCAGTGAAATGGATGCTAGCGGGGATGACGAGCAGTACTTC | CASSEMDASGDDEQYF
NA | 14 | NA | TRBJ2-7 | TRBV5-1 | TGCGCCAGCAGCTTGGTGGGGACATTGTACGAGCAGTACTTC | CASSLVGTLYEQYF
many | 14 | NA | TRBJ2-3 | TRBV5-6 | TGTGCCAGCAGCTTCTCTGCGCTGAGAGATACGCAGTATTTT | CASSFSALRDTQYF